This T cell receptor beta chain is drawn from a study of beta chain features in type 1 diabetes. General observations from the study: Shorter TCRB CDR3s, moderately but significantly so, marked every one of the four CD4+ subsets in Type 1 diabetes patients. Junctions at VDJ sites from type 1 diabetes patients had fewer insertions and more deletions.

Losses at the gene ends were 4 bases for V and 0 bases for J; bases not matched to a gene: 3. CDR3 length equals 17 residues. Germline CDR1 is MGHRA and CDR2 is YSYEKL. All of the isolated RNA was reverse transcribed, so expressed TCRB transcripts were sequenced. Naive, central memory and regulatory T cell samples yielded around 3.9 million reads on average. Sequenced by immunoSEQ multiplex PCR; TCRdb stores in-frame clones only, minus some. The data contain 200,000 to 300,000 clones, about a tenth of them seen just once; the ten biggest clones take up about 0.018%. This clone has more than one count but fewer than ten. Antigen unknown.

The gene calls are TRBV4-1 and TRBJ2-6; TRBD1 aligns across 10 bases. The sequenced sample was naive CD4+ T cells from blood. This clonotype was sampled from a man under 40 with type 1 diabetes. The CDR3 DNA follows: TGCGCCAGCAGCCGCGGACAGGGGGTCTCTGGGGCCAACGTCCTGACTTTC. Its protein product is CASSRGQGVSGANVLTF.